Presented here are 10 T cell receptor beta chains from one specimen sequenced in a study of cytomegalovirus exposure and HLA in healthy donors listed by TCRdb under 2017. To prepare the library, the immunoSEQ multiplex PCR assay was applied. For the multiplex PCR, a mixture combining 60 forward primers for TCR Vbeta segments and 13 reverse primers for TCR Jbeta segments was used. TCRdb holds this immuneACCESS table with in-frame rearrangements only. Some clones are missing; in checked studies, unresolved V genes explain under half, and the rest has no known cause. For this sample there are about 140,000 clones; 73% appear just once. Of the sample, under 15% is held by the ten largest clones. The sequencing input was PBMCs. The receptors shown here come from a human donor in good health.

This chain connects TRBV28 to TRBJ1-2; D is unclear. Germline CDR1 and CDR2: MDHEN and SYDVKM. The CDR3 is made up of 14 amino acids. V was trimmed by 3 bases and J by 8 bases, leaving 16 bases between them. In DNA, the CDR3 is TGTGCCAGCAGTTTCAGTAGCGGGGAGAAAGGCTACACCTTC. Its protein is CASSFSSGEKGYTF.

The chain carries TRBV9 and TRBJ1-2, with TRBD1 as a possible D gene (5 bases). Germline loops: CDR1 SGDLS, CDR2 YYNGEE. V was pared by 0 bases and J by 9 bases, with 15 bases between. This CDR3 comprises 14 residues. The CDR3 bases are TGTGCCAGCAGCGTAGAGGGGCAGGACCGCCGCTACACCTTC. Translated: CASSVEGQDRRYTF.

This clone was seen only once. The rearrangement joins TRBV27 to TRBJ1-1; weak D call: TRBD1 (5 bases). Germline CDR1 and CDR2: MNHEY and SMNVEV (reference sequence). V lost 0 bases, J lost 4 bases, and 12 bases lay in between. The CDR3 has 15 amino acids. CDR3 coding DNA: TGTGCCAGCAGTTTATCAGGGGTACGGGTCACTGAAGCTTTCTTT. Amino acids: CASSLSGVRVTEAFF.

CDR3 coding DNA: TGCACCAGCAGCCAAAGGAGGGGGCAGGATAATCAGCCCCAGCATTTT. Its protein is CTSSQRRGQDNQPQHF. J is TRBJ1-5 and V is TRBV1; the D call TRBD1 from the table was never checked on the DNA. TRBV1 corresponds to a pseudogene. The CDR3 consists of 16 residues.

A word on this clone: One junction end disagrees with the germline gene, perhaps due to a read error. This chain connects TRBV7-7 to TRBJ2-3, with 7 positions matching TRBD2. CDR1 and CDR2 from the germline V gene are SSHAT and FNYEAQ (reference sequence). The CDR3 consists of 15 residues. The CDR3 nucleotides are TGTGCTAGCAGCTTAGGGGCGGGGGTCCTGGATACGCAGTATTTT. Residues: CASSLGAGVLDTQYF.

This clone was counted only a few times. The chain links TRBV27 to TRBJ1-5; no reliable D call. This CDR3 region has 15 residues. V lost 6 bases to trimming and J lost 0 bases, with 12 bases between them. Germline-derived CDR1 and CDR2 are MNHEY and SMNVEV (reference sequence). The DNA of the CDR3 is TGTGCCAGCAGATCACAGAGTTATAGCAATCAGCCCCAGCATTTT. Translated: CASRSQSYSNQPQHF.

The chain carries TRBV4-1 and TRBJ2-2; the match to TRBD2 covers 12 bases. Germline V gene lookup returns CDR1 MGHRA and CDR2 YSYEKL. This CDR3 region has 18 residues. Germline trimming cut 2 bases from V and 6 bases from J; bases unmatched to any gene: 10. The CDR3 is CASSQSPRTSGIPGELFF. The CDR3 region has the DNA TGCGCCAGCAGCCAAAGTCCAAGGACTAGCGGGATTCCCGGGGAGCTGTTTTTT.

The genes are TRBV9 and TRBJ2-3; 7 positions match TRBD2. The CDR3 extends over 16 amino acids. After removal of 4 bases from V and 0 bases from J, the junction contained 8 bases not matched to a gene. Germline values: CDR1 SGDLS, CDR2 YYNGEE. The CDR3 DNA sequence: TGTGCCAGCAGCACCCGACTAGCTTCTAGCACAGATACGCAGTATTTT. It codes for CASSTRLASSTDTQYF.

The chain uses TRBV5-1 and TRBJ2-2, with 8 bases aligning to TRBD1. In germline, CDR1 is SGHRS, CDR2 YFSETQ. The J segment lost 3 bases and the V segment lost 3 bases, leaving 4 bases of the junction unmatched. The CDR3 has 15 amino acids. The CDR3 nucleotides read TGCGCCAGCAGCTCTGACAGGGGATACACCGGGGAGCTGTTTTTT. As protein: CASSSDRGYTGELFF.

This clone was seen repeatedly, ten times or more. The chain couples TRBV5-3 to TRBJ1-2; no definite D call. TRBV5-3 is sorted into the ORF group, with uncertain function. Trimming removed 6 bases at V and 6 bases at J, with 12 bases between. This CDR3 region has 12 residues. The CDR3 region is CARTFELHGYTF. The CDR3 DNA is TGTGCCAGAACCTTTGAACTCCATGGCTACACCTTC.